Listed here are 13 T cell receptor beta chains from one sample, sequenced in a study of shared clonotypes between healthy human individuals. Terminally differentiated effector memory CD45RA+ cells were excluded by CCR7 positive selection of CD45RO-negative cells. Generated by immunoSEQ multiplex PCR, the TCRdb table keeps only in-frame clones and is missing some. The sample holds about 2 million clones, roughly 95% seen once. The source material was naive CD8+ T cells sorted from blood. Receptors originate from a man younger than 35 in good health.

The CDR3 is CASSLFDGETQYF. In nucleotides, the CDR3 is TGTGCCAGCAGCTTGTTCGACGGGGAGACCCAGTACTTC. The chain uses TRBV5-4 and TRBJ2-5; D gene unclear. Trimming took 1 base from V and 5 from J, leaving 9 bases between them. Germline V gene data show CDR1 as SGHNT and CDR2 as YYREEE (reference sequence). This CDR3 region has 13 residues.

This sequence joins TRBV29-1 and TRBJ2-1; maybe TRBD2 (6 bases). The CDR3 runs 14 residues. V was clipped by 7 bases and J by 10 bases, with 23 bases between them. Per the germline V gene, CDR1 is SQVTM and CDR2 is ANQGSEA. In nucleotides, the CDR3 is TGCAGCGCTCCCCTACTAAATAGCGGAGGGGAGCAGTTCTTC. It encodes CSAPLLNSGGEQFF.

V usage is TRBV19 and J usage is TRBJ2-7; D not resolved. Trimming took 6 bases from V and 5 from J, leaving 14 bases between them. This CDR3 has 13 residues. The germline V gene has CDR1 LNHDA and CDR2 SQIVND (reference sequence). The CDR3 is CASSPSVEHEQYF. The DNA of the CDR3 is TGTGCCAGTAGCCCCTCCGTGGAGCACGAGCAGTACTTC.

This chain links TRBV4-1 with TRBJ1-2; 10 nucleotides match TRBD1. Germline CDR1 MGHRA, CDR2 YSYEKL. The CDR3 is made up of 16 amino acids. The trim removed 2 bases at V and 1 base at J, leaving 4 bases unmatched. CDR3 sequence reads: CASSQLGTGDNYGYTF. CDR3 nucleotide sequence: TGCGCCAGCAGCCAACTCGGGACAGGGGATAACTATGGCTACACCTTC.

To note about this clone: The sample carries other DNA sequences with the same CDR3. The rearrangement links TRBV6-5 to TRBJ2-7; 10 bases are a match to TRBD2. V gave up 7 bases and J gave up 3 bases; unmatched junction bases: 0. The CDR3 has 12 residues. Per germline, CDR1 MNHEY and CDR2 SVGAGI. The CDR3 coding sequence is TGTGCCAGCACTAGCGGGAGCTACGAGCAGTACTTC. Protein: CASTSGSYEQYF.

CDR3 DNA sequence: TGTGCCAGCAGTGAAGCGGACCGACTCTATGGCTACACCTTC. Protein sequence: CASSEADRLYGYTF. This sequence joins TRBV6-1 and TRBJ1-2, with D hard to call. The CDR3 spans 14 residues. Germline values: CDR1 MNHNS, CDR2 SASEGT. V was trimmed by 0 bases and J by 4 bases, leaving 9 bases between them.

The chain couples TRBV27 to TRBJ2-6; D possibly uses TRBD1 or TRBD2 (5 bases each). Trimming stripped 5 bases from V and 0 bases from J, with 11 bases between. The CDR3 loop spans 16 amino acids. Germline V lookup: CDR1 MNHEY, CDR2 SMNVEV (reference sequence). DNA of the CDR3: TGTGCCAGCAGTAGGGTGGGGGTCTCTGGGGCCAACGTCCTGACTTTC. Encoded protein: CASSRVGVSGANVLTF.

The chain links TRBV18 to TRBJ1-4; 7 bases are shared with TRBD1. Germline-derived CDR1 and CDR2 are KGHSH and LQKENI. Trimming cost V 1 base and J 3 bases; bases outside gene matches: 14. The CDR3 covers 19 residues. CDR3 DNA: TGTGCCAGCTCACCACGGAATCAAGTCCAGGGACAGCCTAATGAAAAACTGTTTTTT. Translating gives CASSPRNQVQGQPNEKLFF.

The chain couples TRBV7-9 to TRBJ2-2; TRBD1 matches at 8 bases. The V and J ends lost 3 bases and 5 bases, in that order; junction bases with no gene match: 11. The germline gives CDR1 SEHNR, CDR2 FQNEAQ (reference sequence). CDR3 length: 17 residues. The CDR3 protein is CASSFLGQGYYTGELFF. The CDR3, as DNA: TGTGCCAGCAGCTTCCTCGGACAGGGATATTATACCGGGGAGCTGTTTTTT. Drawing the rest from reference TRBV7-9 and TRBJ2-2, the complete variable domain is DTGVSQNPRHKITKRGQNVTFRCDPISEHNRLYWYRQTLGQGPEFLTYFQNEAQLEKSRLLSDRFSAERPKGSFSTLEIQRTEQGDSAMYLCASSFLGQGYYTGELFFGEGSRLTVL.

The CDR3: CASSAPRLNGDEQFF. The CDR3, as DNA: TGTGCCAGCAGCGCCCCCCGGCTAAACGGCGATGAGCAGTTCTTC. The chain combines TRBV9 with TRBJ2-1, with unresolved D. V lost 3 bases and J 8 bases, leaving 18 bases between the germline ends. CDR3 length: 15 amino acids. From germline, CDR1 is SGDLS and CDR2 YYNGEE.

The V and J genes are TRBV6-5 and TRBJ1-1; perhaps TRBD1 as D (6 bases). Germline V gives CDR1 MNHEY, CDR2 SVGAGI. The CDR3 totals 15 residues. Trimming stripped 1 base from V and 3 bases from J, with 12 bases between. DNA of the CDR3: TGTGCCAGCAGTTACTTTACAGGGATTGACACTGAAGCTTTCTTT. Its translation is CASSYFTGIDTEAFF.

The V gene is TRBV2, the J gene TRBJ2-5, with D possibly called TRBD1 or TRBD2 (5 bases each). The DNA end is a closer match to TRBJ2-7, so the J assignment may be wrong. Germline values: CDR1 SNHLY, CDR2 FYNNEI. CDR3 length: 15 amino acids. The CDR3 DNA reads as TGTGCCAGCAGTGCTTGGGACGGATACTCCTACGAGCAGTACTTC. Protein product: CASSAWDGYSYEQYF.

The V and J genes are TRBV9 and TRBJ1-1; perhaps TRBD1 as D (5 bases). The ends were cut back, 5 bases at V and 8 bases at J, with 16 bases in the middle. CDR3 length: 13 amino acids. CDR1 is SGDLS and CDR2 is YYNGEE in the germline V gene. Here the CDR3 DNA reads TGTGCCAGCAGTGTTTCCGGGACGGGCGAAGCTTTCTTT. Its translation is CASSVSGTGEAFF. The whole variable domain, filled in from reference TRBV9 and TRBJ1-1, reads DSGVTQTPKHLITATGQRVTLRCSPRSGDLSVYWYQQSLDQGLQFLIQYYNGEERAKGNILERFSAQQFPDLHSELNLSSLELGDSALYFCASSVSGTGEAFFGQGTRLTVV.